Listed here are 20 T cell receptor beta chains from one sample, sequenced in a study of CD8 T cells in Susac syndrome (dated by TCRdb to about 2019). The library was made by the immunoSEQ multiplex PCR assay. RNA was extracted using the RNeasy kit, and about 0.5 to 1 microgram was reverse transcribed with random hexamers. Starting from the raw public reads, TCRdb applied fastp trimming at Q25, assembled clones with MiXCR and retained in-frame beta chains. Each entry is one CDR3 protein sequence, shown with its most common DNA and genes. The sample profile shows 75,000 to 100,000 distinct CDR3 sequences; 94% of them were found once. Approximately 0.9% of the sample is in the top ten clones. Sequencing used CD8+ T cells from PBMCs. These receptors originate from a human donor with Susac syndrome.

The chain links TRBV6-2 or TRBV6-3 to TRBJ1-2, with 7 bases fitting TRBD1. With 5 bases clipped from V and 0 bases from J, the junction kept 6 bases outside the gene matches. CDR1 is MNHEY and CDR2 is SVGEGT in the germline V gene. The CDR3 is 15 amino acids. The CDR3 reads CASSPYRGSNYGYTF. As DNA, the CDR3 is TGTGCCAGCAGTCCCTACAGGGGATCTAACTATGGCTACACCTTC.

The chain recombines TRBV3-1 with TRBJ2-7; possible D gene TRBD1, 5 bases. Trimming cost V 3 bases and J 2 bases, with 11 bases left between them. CDR1 and CDR2 from the germline V gene are LGHDT and YNNKEL (reference sequence). This CDR3 has 14 residues. The CDR3 nucleotides read TGTGCCAGCAGCCAGGGGCCAGTCGCCTACGAGCAGTACTTC. It codes for CASSQGPVAYEQYF.

The CDR3 reads CASHFGNPYEQYF. The DNA of the CDR3 is TGTGCCTCCCACTTTGGTAACCCCTACGAGCAGTACTTC. The rearrangement links TRBV30 to TRBJ2-7; D unresolved. The CDR3 spans 13 residues. The ends were cut back, 7 bases at V and 2 bases at J, with 15 bases in the middle. Looked up from germline, CDR1 is GTSNPN and CDR2 is SVGIG (reference sequence).

The chain employs TRBV18 and TRBJ2-7; TRBD1 matches 8 bases. Trimming took 3 bases from V and 3 from J; bases not matched to a gene: 7. This CDR3 comprises 15 residues. Germline V gene sequence: CDR1 KGHSH, CDR2 LQKENI. DNA for the CDR3: TGTGCCAGCTCACCCGGACAGGGAGCCTTCTACGAGCAGTACTTC. Protein sequence: CASSPGQGAFYEQYF.

This rearrangement joins TRBV25-1 to TRBJ2-2; D is unresolved. Trimming shortened V by 1 base and J by 3 bases, and 6 bases separated the two germline ends. The CDR3 has 14 amino acids. The germline CDR1 and CDR2 sequences are MGHDK and SYGVNS. The CDR3 is CASSEFRDTGELFF. For the CDR3, the DNA is TGTGCCAGCAGTGAATTTAGGGACACCGGGGAGCTGTTTTTT.

The gene calls are TRBV7-9 and TRBJ2-5; D is possibly TRBD2 (6 bases). V lost 3 bases to trimming and J lost 3 bases, with 14 bases between them. Germline V gene data show CDR1 as SEHNR and CDR2 as FQNEAQ (reference sequence). The length of the CDR3 is 15 residues. Written as DNA, the CDR3 is TGTGCCAGCAGCTTCGGGACGGGGGAAGAAGAGACCCAGTACTTC. Translating it yields CASSFGTGEEETQYF.

The J gene is TRBJ2-5, the V gene TRBV7-8; 9 positions agree with TRBD1. Germline CDR1 and CDR2: SGHVS and FQNEAQ. The CDR3 extends over 15 amino acids. The V gene end was trimmed by 5 bases and the J gene end by 1 base; junction bases not matched to a gene: 5. DNA of the CDR3: TGTGCCAGCAGCCTCCGGGACAGGGTCCAAGAGACCCAGTACTTC. The encoded protein is CASSLRDRVQETQYF. Together with reference TRBV7-8 and TRBJ2-5, the CDR3 gives the full variable domain: GAGVSQSPRYKVAKRGQDVALRCDPISGHVSLFWYQQALGQGPEFLTYFQNEAQLDKSGLPSDRFFAERPEGSVSTLKIQRTQQEDSAVYLCASSLRDRVQETQYFGPGTRLLVL.

The chain combines TRBV29-1 with TRBJ2-2; D not certain. The V end was cut by 4 bases, the J end by 6 bases, with 3 bases between. The CDR3 runs 10 residues. CDR1 SQVTM and CDR2 ANQGSEA come from the germline V gene. CDR3 in amino acids: CSVVSGELFF. CDR3 DNA sequence: TGCAGCGTTGTATCCGGGGAGCTGTTTTTT.

The J gene is TRBJ2-5, the V gene TRBV13, with a possible D match to TRBD2 (6 bases). The CDR3 has 13 amino acids. Trimming took 7 bases from V and 0 from J, leaving 9 bases between them. CDR1 is PRHDT and CDR2 is FYEKMQ in the germline V gene (reference sequence). This CDR3 reads CASMEGNQETQYF. CDR3 bases: TGTGCCAGCATGGAGGGGAACCAAGAGACCCAGTACTTC.

This CDR3 reads CASSPGTSGYTDTQYF. DNA of the CDR3: TGCGCCAGCAGCCCAGGGACTAGCGGGTACACAGATACGCAGTATTTT. J is TRBJ2-3 and V is TRBV5-1; the match to TRBD2 covers 12 bases. The germline gives CDR1 SGHRS, CDR2 YFSETQ. The CDR3 is 16 amino acids. J gave up 2 bases and V 4 bases, and 5 bases lay outside the gene matches.

The chain joins TRBV13 to TRBJ2-1; no reliable D call. The length of the CDR3 is 13 residues. The germline V gene encodes CDR1 PRHDT and CDR2 FYEKMQ (reference sequence). Trimming cost V 1 base and J 5 bases, with 6 bases left between them. The chain's CDR3 is CASSLEGHNEQFF. CDR3 bases: TGTGCCAGCAGCTTAGAAGGACACAATGAGCAGTTCTTC.

The V call is TRBV7-6, the J call TRBJ2-2; 8 nucleotides line up with TRBD2. The CDR3 spans 15 residues. Germline V gives CDR1 SGHVS, CDR2 FNYEAQ. The J segment lost 8 bases and the V segment lost 4 bases, leaving 9 bases of the junction unmatched. The CDR3 protein is CASSSPTSVSGELFF. The CDR3 nucleotides read TGTGCCAGCAGCTCACCGACTAGCGTGTCTGGGGAGCTGTTTTTT.

J is TRBJ1-1 and V is TRBV6-1; no reliable D call. Trimming shortened V by 3 bases and J by 3 bases, and 14 bases separated the two germline ends. The germline V gene encodes CDR1 MNHNS and CDR2 SASEGT. This CDR3 is 15 amino acids long. CDR3 in amino acids: CASSEMAARYTEAFF. Here the CDR3 DNA reads TGTGCCAGCAGTGAGATGGCAGCGAGATACACTGAAGCTTTCTTT.

This chain uses TRBV6-2 or TRBV6-3 with TRBJ1-2; 9 positions agree with TRBD1. The V gene's germline CDR1 is MNHEY and CDR2 SVGEGT. V lost 6 bases to trimming and J lost 7 bases; unmatched junction nucleotides: 12. The CDR3 covers 15 residues. The CDR3 nucleotides are TGTGCCAGCAGCGTGGGACAGGGCTGGATAAGTGGCTACACCTTC. Amino acid sequence: CASSVGQGWISGYTF.

The rearrangement links TRBV29-1 to TRBJ2-1; D not resolved. V was pared by 4 bases and J by 0 bases, with 10 bases between. This CDR3 has 14 amino acids. Germline V gene sequence: CDR1 SQVTM, CDR2 ANQGSEA. Here the CDR3 reads CSVGPPLSYNEQFF. The CDR3, as DNA: TGCAGCGTTGGTCCCCCCCTCTCCTACAATGAGCAGTTCTTC.

The rearrangement links TRBV15 to TRBJ1-2, with unresolved D. The CDR3 runs 15 residues. Trimming pared 0 bases from V and 4 bases from J, leaving 12 bases between. Germline CDR1 and CDR2: LNHNV and YYDKDF (reference sequence). Written as DNA, the CDR3 is TGTGCCACCAGCAGAGAGTACAGTGACTCCTATGGCTACACCTTC. It encodes CATSREYSDSYGYTF.

J is TRBJ2-7 and V is TRBV7-9; 11 nucleotides agree with TRBD2. The J segment lost 4 bases and the V segment lost 2 bases, leaving 4 bases of the junction unmatched. This CDR3 is 15 amino acids long. CDR1 and CDR2 from the germline V gene are SEHNR and FQNEAQ (reference sequence). CDR3 DNA: TGTGCCAGCAGCTTAACGTCTAGCGGGAGGTACGAGCAGTACTTC. It specifies CASSLTSSGRYEQYF.

The chain recombines TRBV4-3 with TRBJ2-2, with 10 bases identical to TRBD1. CDR1 and CDR2 (germline): LGHNA, YSLEER. The J segment lost 6 bases and the V segment lost 4 bases, leaving 5 bases of the junction unmatched. The CDR3 length is 15 residues. In DNA form, the CDR3 reads TGCGCCAGCAGCCCCGGGACAGGGGTTTCCGGGGAGCTGTTTTTT. Its translation: CASSPGTGVSGELFF.

The chain links TRBV3-1 to TRBJ2-5, with 9 bases matching TRBD2. J gave up 2 bases and V 0 bases, and 7 bases lay outside the gene matches. This CDR3 is 17 amino acids long. Germline values: CDR1 LGHDT, CDR2 YNNKEL (reference sequence). The CDR3 DNA reads as TGTGCCAGCAGCCAAGAGGGTGGGCTAGCGGGGCAAGAGACCCAGTACTTC. Amino acid sequence: CASSQEGGLAGQETQYF.

The chain employs TRBV20-1 and TRBJ2-7; D assignment may be TRBD1 or TRBD2 (5 bases each). The CDR3 totals 14 residues. CDR1 and CDR2 (germline): DFQATT, SNEGSKA (reference sequence). The V end lost 2 bases, the J end lost 2 bases, and 13 bases lay between the germline ends. CDR3 residues: CSARPRDGPYEQYF. CDR3 nucleotide sequence: TGCAGTGCTAGACCCCGGGACGGACCCTACGAGCAGTACTTC.